The 13 T cell receptor beta chains below come from one sample, sequenced in a study of radiation and T cells in renal cell carcinoma. The table came from immunoSEQ multiplex PCR; TCRdb's copy has only in-frame clones and leaves some out. Here the sample spans about 78,000 clones, roughly nine tenths being singletons. Regarding time point: blood 4 weeks post-SBRT, at nephrectomy. Regarding treatment: 15 Gy SBRT to primary tumor, nephrectomy 4 weeks later. The sequencing used blood, collected from a patient whose treatment included radiotherapy and nephrectomy. The receptors derive from a woman aged 70-85 years with renal cell carcinoma.

The chain links TRBV2 to TRBJ2-1; TRBD1 is a possible D gene (6 bases). CDR3 length: 13 amino acids. The ends were cut back, 8 bases at V and 3 bases at J, with 11 bases in the middle. Germline values: CDR1 SNHLY, CDR2 FYNNEI. CDR3 region: CASGWGLYNEQFF. As DNA, the CDR3 is TGTGCCAGCGGCTGGGGGCTCTACAATGAGCAGTTCTTC.

V is TRBV11-2 and J is TRBJ1-2; D gene ambiguous. Deletions cut 2 bases from V and 5 bases from J, with 9 bases between. Germline lookup yields CDR1 SGHAT and CDR2 FQNNGV. CDR3 length equals 13 residues. CDR3 DNA: TGTGCCAGCAGCTTAACAAACGCATATGGCTACACCTTC. Amino acid sequence: CASSLTNAYGYTF.

This sequence joins TRBV6-6 and TRBJ2-1; D is unclear. This CDR3 has 12 residues. CDR1 is MNHNY, CDR2 SVGAGI, per germline (reference sequence). V was clipped by 0 bases and J by 15 bases, with 12 bases between them. The CDR3: CASSYSTLNPFF. The CDR3 DNA reads as TGTGCCAGCAGTTACTCGACCCTGAATCCGTTCTTC.

V usage is TRBV28 and J usage is TRBJ2-6; tentative D call: TRBD2 (7 bases). CDR1 is MDHEN and CDR2 is SYDVKM in the germline V gene. The ends were cut back, 10 bases at V and 0 bases at J, with 13 bases in the middle. This CDR3 region has 15 residues. The CDR3 region is CATTGGPSGANVLTF. The CDR3 DNA reads TGTGCCACCACGGGGGGCCCCTCTGGGGCCAACGTCCTGACTTTC.

The V and J genes are TRBV4-3 and TRBJ1-6; D uncertain. V dropped 3 bases and J dropped 7 bases, with 7 bases sitting between them. The CDR3 loop spans 13 amino acids. In germline, CDR1 is LGHNA, CDR2 YSLEER. CDR3 sequence: CASSHLQNSPLHF. CDR3 nucleotide sequence: TGCGCCAGCAGCCATTTACAGAATTCACCCCTCCACTTT.

J is TRBJ2-4 and V is TRBV11-2; D is possibly TRBD2 (5 bases). V lost 6 bases and J 13 bases, leaving 16 bases between the germline ends. The CDR3 is made up of 12 amino acids. Germline assignment: CDR1 SGHAT and CDR2 FQNNGV. CDR3 DNA sequence: TGTGCCAGCAGTCAGGACTTCATAGACCAGTACTTC. Translated: CASSQDFIDQYF.

V and J are TRBV30 and TRBJ2-1; the match to TRBD2 covers 12 bases. V lost 0 bases and J lost 1; bases outside the gene matches: 13. The CDR3 has 20 amino acids. CDR1 and CDR2 (germline): GTSNPN, SVGIG (reference sequence). This CDR3 is CAWSVPVLAGGPGSYNEQFF. Written as DNA, the CDR3 is TGTGCCTGGAGTGTACCAGTTCTAGCGGGGGGGCCCGGTTCCTACAATGAGCAGTTCTTC.

The chain carries TRBV5-4 and TRBJ2-5, with D possibly being TRBD1 or TRBD2 (5 bases each). V lost 5 bases and J 1 base, leaving 21 bases between the germline ends. The CDR3 sequence is 17 residues long. The V gene's germline CDR1 is SGHNT and CDR2 YYREEE (reference sequence). The CDR3 DNA reads TGTGCCAGCAGTTCGGGGACGGGGCATGAAACCCAAGAGACCCAGTACTTC. It codes for CASSSGTGHETQETQYF.

The V and J genes are TRBV19 and TRBJ1-5; TRBD1 aligns across 12 bases. This CDR3 is 15 amino acids long. Germline CDR1 and CDR2: LNHDA and SQIVND (reference sequence). V lost 3 bases to trimming and J lost 6 bases; unmatched junction nucleotides: 3. The CDR3 reads CASSMGTGGFQPQHF. CDR3 in DNA: TGTGCCAGTAGTATGGGGACAGGGGGCTTTCAGCCCCAGCATTTT.

The chain combines TRBV4-3 with TRBJ1-1; 10 positions agree with TRBD1. The CDR3 runs to 14 residues. The trim removed 6 bases at V and 7 bases at J, leaving 8 bases unmatched. From germline, CDR1 is LGHNA and CDR2 YSLEER. The CDR3: CASSQGTGDNEAFF. In nucleotides, the CDR3 is TGCGCCAGCAGTCAGGGGACAGGGGACAATGAAGCTTTCTTT.

CDR3 sequence: CASSRRGSTSGSTDTQYF. In DNA, the CDR3 is TGTGCCAGCAGCCGTCGAGGGTCGACTAGCGGGAGCACAGATACGCAGTATTTT. The gene calls are TRBV7-3 and TRBJ2-3; the match to TRBD2 covers 10 bases. V was clipped by 5 bases and J by 0 bases; unmatched bases: 11. Germline values: CDR1 SGHTA, CDR2 FQGTGA. The CDR3 contains 18 residues.

This clone was observed once. This chain connects TRBV2 to TRBJ2-2; tentatively, D is TRBD2 (6 bases). This CDR3 region has 14 residues. Germline lookup yields CDR1 SNHLY and CDR2 FYNNEI. V was clipped by 5 bases and J by 3 bases, with 10 bases between them. For the CDR3, the DNA is TGTGCCAGCAGTCGGGACTCCTACACCGGGGAGCTGTTTTTT. The encoded protein is CASSRDSYTGELFF.

This chain links TRBV21-1 with TRBJ1-6; the table names TRBD1, a call not compared with the DNA. TRBV21-1 represents a pseudogene. The CDR3 length is 17 residues. CDR3 DNA: TGTGCCAGCAGCAAGCCCTGGACAGGGGGAAAACGGTCACCCCTCCACTTT. Protein: CASSKPWTGGKRSPLHF.